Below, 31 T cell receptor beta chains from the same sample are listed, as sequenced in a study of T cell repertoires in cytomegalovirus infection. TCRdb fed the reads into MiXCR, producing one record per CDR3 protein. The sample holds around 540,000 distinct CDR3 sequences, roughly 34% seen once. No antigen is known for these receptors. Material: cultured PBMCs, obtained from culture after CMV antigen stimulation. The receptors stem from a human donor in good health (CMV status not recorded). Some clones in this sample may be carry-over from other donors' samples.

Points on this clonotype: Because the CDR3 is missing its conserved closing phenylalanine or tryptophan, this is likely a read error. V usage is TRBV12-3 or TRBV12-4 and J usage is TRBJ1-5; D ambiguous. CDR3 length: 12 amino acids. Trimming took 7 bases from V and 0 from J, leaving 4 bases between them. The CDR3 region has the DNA TGTGCCAGCACCTATAGCAATCAGCCCCAGCATCTT. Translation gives CASTYSNQPQHL.

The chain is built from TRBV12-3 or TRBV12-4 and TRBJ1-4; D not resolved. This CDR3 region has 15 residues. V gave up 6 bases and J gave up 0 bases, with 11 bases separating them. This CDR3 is CASSDWGTTNEKLFF. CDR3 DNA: TGTGCCAGCAGCGACTGGGGAACAACTAATGAAAAACTGTTTTTT.

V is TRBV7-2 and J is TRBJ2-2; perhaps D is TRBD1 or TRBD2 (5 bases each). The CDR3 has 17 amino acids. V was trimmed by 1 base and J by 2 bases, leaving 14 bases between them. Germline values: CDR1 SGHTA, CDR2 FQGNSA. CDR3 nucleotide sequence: TGTGCCAGCAGCTTAGTCCGGGACGGGGTAAACACCGGGGAGCTGTTTTTT. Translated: CASSLVRDGVNTGELFF.

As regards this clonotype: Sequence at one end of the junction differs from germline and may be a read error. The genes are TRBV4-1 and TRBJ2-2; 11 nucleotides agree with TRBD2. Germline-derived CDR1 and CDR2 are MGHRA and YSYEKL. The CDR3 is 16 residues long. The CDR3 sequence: CASSQPTSGNAGELFF. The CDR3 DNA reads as TGCGCCAGCAGCCAACCGACTAGCGGGAACGCCGGGGAGCTGTTTTTT.

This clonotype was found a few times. The CDR3 loop is CASSLGGLAGEGQFF. CDR3 in DNA: TGTGCCAGCAGCTTAGGGGGGCTAGCGGGAGAGGGGCAGTTCTTC. This sequence joins TRBV7-2 and TRBJ2-1; TRBD2 agrees at 10 bases. J lost 12 bases, V lost 1 base, and 9 bases had no gene match. The CDR3 sequence is 15 residues long. Per germline, CDR1 SGHTA and CDR2 FQGNSA.

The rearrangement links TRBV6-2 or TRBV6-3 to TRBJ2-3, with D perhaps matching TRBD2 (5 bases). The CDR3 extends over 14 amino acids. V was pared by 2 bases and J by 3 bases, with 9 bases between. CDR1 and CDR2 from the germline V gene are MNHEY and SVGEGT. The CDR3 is CASSYGLKTDTQYF. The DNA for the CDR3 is TGTGCCAGCAGTTACGGACTTAAAACAGATACGCAGTATTTT.

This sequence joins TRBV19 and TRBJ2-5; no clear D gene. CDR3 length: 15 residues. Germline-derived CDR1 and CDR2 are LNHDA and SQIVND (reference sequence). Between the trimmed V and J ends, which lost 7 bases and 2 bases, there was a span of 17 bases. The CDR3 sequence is CASTYRHSHQETQYF. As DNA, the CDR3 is TGTGCCAGTACGTACCGGCACTCACATCAAGAGACCCAGTACTTC.

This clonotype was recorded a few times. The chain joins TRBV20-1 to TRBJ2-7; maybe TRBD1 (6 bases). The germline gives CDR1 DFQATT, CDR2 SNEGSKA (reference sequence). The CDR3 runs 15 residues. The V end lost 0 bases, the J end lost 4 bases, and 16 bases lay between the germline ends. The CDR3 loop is CSARDGGGSPYEQYF. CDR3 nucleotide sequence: TGCAGTGCTAGAGATGGGGGCGGGTCCCCTTACGAGCAGTACTTC.

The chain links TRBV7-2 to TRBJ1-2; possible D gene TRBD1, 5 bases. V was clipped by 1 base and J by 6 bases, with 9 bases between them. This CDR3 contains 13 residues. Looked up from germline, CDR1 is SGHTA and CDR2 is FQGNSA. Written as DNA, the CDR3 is TGTGCCAGCAGCTTAGGGGGCAAGGATGGCTACACCTTC. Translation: CASSLGGKDGYTF.

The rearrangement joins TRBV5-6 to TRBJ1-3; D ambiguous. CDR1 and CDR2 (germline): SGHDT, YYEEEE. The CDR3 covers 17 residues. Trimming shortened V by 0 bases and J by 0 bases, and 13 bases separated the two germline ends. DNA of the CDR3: TGTGCCAGCAGCTTGGGATGGAACCCCAACTCTGGAAACACCATATATTTT. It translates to CASSLGWNPNSGNTIYF.

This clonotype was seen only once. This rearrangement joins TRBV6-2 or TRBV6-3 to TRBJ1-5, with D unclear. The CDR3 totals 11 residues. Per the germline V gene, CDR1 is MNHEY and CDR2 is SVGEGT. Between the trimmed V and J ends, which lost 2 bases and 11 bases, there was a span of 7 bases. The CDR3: CASSYAGTQHF. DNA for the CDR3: TGTGCCAGCAGTTACGCCGGGACCCAGCATTTT.

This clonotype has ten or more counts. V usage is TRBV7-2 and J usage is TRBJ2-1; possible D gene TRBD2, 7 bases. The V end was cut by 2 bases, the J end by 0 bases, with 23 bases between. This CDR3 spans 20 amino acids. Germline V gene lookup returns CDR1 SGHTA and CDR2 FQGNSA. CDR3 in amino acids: CASSLPHGSEGDYSYNEQFF. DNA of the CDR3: TGTGCCAGCAGCTTACCTCACGGGTCCGAGGGGGACTACTCCTACAATGAGCAGTTCTTC.

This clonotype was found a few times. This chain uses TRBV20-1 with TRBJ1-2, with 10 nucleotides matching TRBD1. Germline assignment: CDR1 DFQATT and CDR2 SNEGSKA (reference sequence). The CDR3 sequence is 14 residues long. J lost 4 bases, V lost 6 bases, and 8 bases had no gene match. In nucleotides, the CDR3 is TGCAGTGCACCGGACAGGGGGGCACTCTATGGCTACACCTTC. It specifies CSAPDRGALYGYTF.

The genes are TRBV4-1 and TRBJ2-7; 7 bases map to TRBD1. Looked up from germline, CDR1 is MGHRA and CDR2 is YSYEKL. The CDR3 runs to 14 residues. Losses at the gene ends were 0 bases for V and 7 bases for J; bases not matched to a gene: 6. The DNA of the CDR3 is TGCGCCAGCAGCCAAGATACCCCAGGGGGAGAGCAGTACTTC. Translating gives CASSQDTPGGEQYF.

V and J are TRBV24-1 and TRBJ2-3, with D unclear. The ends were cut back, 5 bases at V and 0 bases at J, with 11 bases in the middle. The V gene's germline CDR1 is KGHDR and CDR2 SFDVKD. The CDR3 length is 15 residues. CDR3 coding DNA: TGTGCCACCAGTGCCCCTACCTCCAGCACAGATACGCAGTATTTT. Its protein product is CATSAPTSSTDTQYF.

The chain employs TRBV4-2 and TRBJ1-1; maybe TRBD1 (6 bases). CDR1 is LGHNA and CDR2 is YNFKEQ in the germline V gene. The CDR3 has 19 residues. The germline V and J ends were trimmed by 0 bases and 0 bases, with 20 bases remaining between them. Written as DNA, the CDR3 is TGTGCCAGCAGCCAAGATCGTGGGGGGCGGCGGGAGATGAACACTGAAGCTTTCTTT. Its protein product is CASSQDRGGRREMNTEAFF.

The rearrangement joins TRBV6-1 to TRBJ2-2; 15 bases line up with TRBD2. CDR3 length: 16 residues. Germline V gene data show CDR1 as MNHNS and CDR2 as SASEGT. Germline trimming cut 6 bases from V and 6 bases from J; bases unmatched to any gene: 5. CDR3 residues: CASRPRTSGRAGELFF. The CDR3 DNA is TGTGCCAGCAGACCTAGGACTAGCGGGAGGGCCGGGGAGCTGTTTTTT.

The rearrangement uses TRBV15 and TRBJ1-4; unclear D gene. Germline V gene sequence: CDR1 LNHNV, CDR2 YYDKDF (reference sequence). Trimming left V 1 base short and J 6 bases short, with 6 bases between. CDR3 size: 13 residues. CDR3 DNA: TGTGCCACCAGCAGAGGTTTAGATGAAAAACTGTTTTTT. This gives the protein CATSRGLDEKLFF.

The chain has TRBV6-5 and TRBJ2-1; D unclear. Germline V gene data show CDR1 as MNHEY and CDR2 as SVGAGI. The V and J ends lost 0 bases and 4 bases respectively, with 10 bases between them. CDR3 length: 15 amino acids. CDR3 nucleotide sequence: TGTGCCAGCAGTTACTCACCCGGGTCGTACAATGAGCAGTTCTTC. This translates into CASSYSPGSYNEQFF.

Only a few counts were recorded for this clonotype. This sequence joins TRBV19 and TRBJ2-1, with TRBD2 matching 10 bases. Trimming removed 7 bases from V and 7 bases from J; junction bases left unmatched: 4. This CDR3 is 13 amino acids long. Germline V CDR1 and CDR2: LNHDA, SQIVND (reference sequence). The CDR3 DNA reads TGTGCCAGTACCTCTAGCGGGAGAAATGAGCAGTTCTTC. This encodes CASTSSGRNEQFF.

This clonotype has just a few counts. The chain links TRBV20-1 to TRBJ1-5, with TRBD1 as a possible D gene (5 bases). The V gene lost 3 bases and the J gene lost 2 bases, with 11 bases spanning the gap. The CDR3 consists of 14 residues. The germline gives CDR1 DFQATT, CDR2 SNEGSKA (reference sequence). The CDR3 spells CSASGTGGNQPQHF. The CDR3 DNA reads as TGCAGTGCTAGCGGAACGGGGGGCAATCAGCCCCAGCATTTT.

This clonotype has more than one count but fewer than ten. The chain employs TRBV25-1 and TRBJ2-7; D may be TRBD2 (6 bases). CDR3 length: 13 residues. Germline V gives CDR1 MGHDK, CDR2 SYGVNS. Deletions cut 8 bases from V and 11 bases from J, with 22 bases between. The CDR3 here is CASPQEGSTREYF. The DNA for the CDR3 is TGTGCCAGCCCCCAGGAGGGAAGCACGAGGGAGTACTTC.

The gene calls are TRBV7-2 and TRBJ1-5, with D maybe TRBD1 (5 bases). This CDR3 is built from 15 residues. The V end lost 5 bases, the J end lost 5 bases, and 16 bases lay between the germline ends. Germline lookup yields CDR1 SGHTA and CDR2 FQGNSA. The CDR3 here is CASSPHWGNDQPQHF. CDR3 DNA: TGTGCCAGCAGCCCCCACTGGGGGAACGATCAGCCCCAGCATTTT. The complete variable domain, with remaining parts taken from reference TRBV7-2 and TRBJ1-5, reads GAGVSQSPSNKVTEKGKDVELRCDPISGHTALYWYRQSLGQGLEFLIYFQGNSAPDKSGLPSDRFSAERTGGSVSTLTIQRTQQEDSAVYLCASSPHWGNDQPQHFGDGTRLSIL.

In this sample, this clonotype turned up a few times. CDR3 DNA sequence: TGTGCCAGCAGTTACTCGTACCGGGTCGGGACTAGCGGGAATGTAGATACGCAGTATTTT. This encodes CASSYSYRVGTSGNVDTQYF. V and J are TRBV6-2 or TRBV6-3 and TRBJ2-3, with 13 bases lining up with TRBD2. The germline V gene encodes CDR1 MNHEY and CDR2 SVGEGT. Germline trimming cut 0 bases from V and 5 bases from J; bases unmatched to any gene: 14. This CDR3 has 20 residues.

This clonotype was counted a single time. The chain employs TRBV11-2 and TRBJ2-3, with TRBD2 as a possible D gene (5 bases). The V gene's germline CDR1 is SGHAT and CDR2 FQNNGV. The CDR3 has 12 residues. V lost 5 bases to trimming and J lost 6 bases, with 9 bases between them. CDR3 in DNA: TGTGCCAGCAGCGCGGGTGTGGATACGCAGTATTTT. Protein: CASSAGVDTQYF.

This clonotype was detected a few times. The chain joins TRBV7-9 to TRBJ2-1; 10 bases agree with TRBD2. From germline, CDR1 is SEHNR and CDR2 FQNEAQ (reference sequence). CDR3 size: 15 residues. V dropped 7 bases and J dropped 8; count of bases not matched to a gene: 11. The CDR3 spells CASIRAGGPTYEQFF. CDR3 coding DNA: TGTGCCAGCATCCGAGCGGGAGGGCCTACTTATGAGCAGTTCTTC.

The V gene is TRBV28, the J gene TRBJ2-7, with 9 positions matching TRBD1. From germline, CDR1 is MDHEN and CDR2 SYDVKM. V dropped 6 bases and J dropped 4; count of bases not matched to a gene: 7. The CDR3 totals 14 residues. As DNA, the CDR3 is TGTGCCAGCAGCTCCGGGACAGGGAGGTACGAGCAGTACTTC. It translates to CASSSGTGRYEQYF.

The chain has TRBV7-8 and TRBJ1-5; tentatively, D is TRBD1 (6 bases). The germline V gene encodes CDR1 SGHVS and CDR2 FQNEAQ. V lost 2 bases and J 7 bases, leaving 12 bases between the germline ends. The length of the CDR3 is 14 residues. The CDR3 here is CASSLSGVRQPQHF. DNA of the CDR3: TGTGCCAGCAGCTTATCAGGGGTTCGACAGCCCCAGCATTTT.

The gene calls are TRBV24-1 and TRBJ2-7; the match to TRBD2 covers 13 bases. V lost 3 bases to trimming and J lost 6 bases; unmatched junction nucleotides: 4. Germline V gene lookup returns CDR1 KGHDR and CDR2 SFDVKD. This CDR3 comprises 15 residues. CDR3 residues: CATSDDRLAGGEQYF. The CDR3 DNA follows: TGTGCCACCAGTGATGATCGACTAGCGGGGGGCGAGCAGTACTTC.

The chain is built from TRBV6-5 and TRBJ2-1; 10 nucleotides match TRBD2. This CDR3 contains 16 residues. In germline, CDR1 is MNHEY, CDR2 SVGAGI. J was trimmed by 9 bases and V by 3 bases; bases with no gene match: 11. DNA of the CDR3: TGTGCCAGCAGTTATTGGGCTAGCGGGAGCCCCAGTGAGCAGTTCTTC. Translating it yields CASSYWASGSPSEQFF.

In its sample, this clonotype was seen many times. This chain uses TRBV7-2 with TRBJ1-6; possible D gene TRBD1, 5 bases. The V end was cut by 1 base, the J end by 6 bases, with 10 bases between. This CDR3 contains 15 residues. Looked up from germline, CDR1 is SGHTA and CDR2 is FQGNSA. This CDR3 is CASSLVLGLNSPLHF. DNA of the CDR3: TGTGCCAGCAGCTTAGTATTGGGGCTTAATTCACCCCTCCACTTT.